The 13 T cell receptor beta chains presented below share a single source sample, sequenced in a study of blood T cell repertoires in COVID-19. Sequencing used immunoSEQ multiplex PCR; TCRdb keeps in-frame clones, though not all of them. The sample has some 150,000 clones; around 83% are singletons. Sequencing input: peripheral blood. The receptors shown here come from a human donor in a cohort sampled during active COVID-19.

The rearrangement joins TRBV29-1 to TRBJ2-2; 8 positions match TRBD2. V dropped 2 bases and J dropped 5; count of bases not matched to a gene: 13. The CDR3 sequence is 17 residues long. CDR1 is SQVTM, CDR2 ANQGSEA, per germline. CDR3 sequence: CSVEPGAGVPGTGELFF. The CDR3 bases are TGCAGCGTTGAACCGGGAGCGGGAGTACCGGGGACCGGGGAGCTGTTTTTT.

The chain employs TRBV5-1 and TRBJ2-1; D is undetermined. Per the germline V gene, CDR1 is SGHRS and CDR2 is YFSETQ. This CDR3 spans 14 amino acids. Trimming shortened V by 5 bases and J by 5 bases, and 14 bases separated the two germline ends. The CDR3 DNA is TGCGCCAGCAGAAATATAAACCGGGACAATGAGCAGTTCTTC. Translation gives CASRNINRDNEQFF.

The chain is built from TRBV11-2 and TRBJ2-3; D perhaps matches TRBD2 (6 bases). The ends were cut back, 5 bases at V and 0 bases at J, with 18 bases in the middle. Germline V gene data show CDR1 as SGHAT and CDR2 as FQNNGV. The CDR3 length is 17 residues. The CDR3 region has the DNA TGTGCCAGCAGCCAGACCCTTGGGACTGGTAGCACAGATACGCAGTATTTT. Translation gives CASSQTLGTGSTDTQYF.

This chain links TRBV27 with TRBJ1-6; TRBD1 is a possible D gene (6 bases). Germline CDR1 reads MNHEY; CDR2 reads SMNVEV (reference sequence). V was trimmed by 2 bases and J by 0 bases, leaving 17 bases between them. The CDR3 has 19 amino acids. CDR3 nucleotides: TGTGCCAGCAGTTTACTCCCGGGACACCTGAGCTCCTATAATTCACCCCTCCACTTT. It specifies CASSLLPGHLSSYNSPLHF.

The genes are TRBV2 and TRBJ1-1; D is perhaps TRBD1 (6 bases). V dropped 1 base and J dropped 7 bases, with 16 bases sitting between them. In germline, CDR1 is SNHLY, CDR2 FYNNEI. The CDR3 has 15 amino acids. CDR3 loop: CASSEEIQRGGEAFF. The CDR3 nucleotides are TGTGCCAGCAGTGAAGAGATACAGCGAGGGGGTGAAGCTTTCTTT.

V is TRBV19 and J is TRBJ2-7, with 9 bases fitting TRBD1. There are 15 residues in the CDR3. Germline V gene sequence: CDR1 LNHDA, CDR2 SQIVND (reference sequence). V dropped 0 bases and J dropped 3; count of bases not matched to a gene: 3. CDR3 sequence: CASSIDGTGIYEQYF. The CDR3 DNA reads as TGTGCCAGTAGTATAGATGGGACAGGGATCTACGAGCAGTACTTC.

The V gene is TRBV15, the J gene TRBJ1-1; D is ambiguous. The length of the CDR3 is 12 residues. Germline V lookup: CDR1 LNHNV, CDR2 YYDKDF (reference sequence). Trimming removed 5 bases at V and 3 bases at J, with 7 bases between. CDR3 loop: CATSPGYTEAFF. For the CDR3, the DNA is TGTGCCACCAGCCCCGGGTACACTGAAGCTTTCTTT.

The rearrangement links TRBV4-1 to TRBJ1-4; a possible D gene is TRBD1 (6 bases). The CDR3 is 16 amino acids. The V and J ends lost 1 base and 1 base respectively, with 10 bases between them. From germline, CDR1 is MGHRA and CDR2 YSYEKL. The CDR3 sequence: CASSQGSTGTNEKLFF. Here the CDR3 DNA reads TGCGCCAGCAGCCAAGGCTCGACAGGAACTAATGAAAAACTGTTTTTT.

There are a few counts of this clone. This rearrangement joins TRBV28 to TRBJ2-5; 12 nucleotides align to TRBD2. The CDR3 contains 16 residues. V shed 5 bases and J 4 bases; nucleotides not matched to a gene: 8. CDR1 and CDR2 (germline): MDHEN, SYDVKM. The CDR3 DNA reads TGTGCCAGCAGTCCGGATCTAGCGGGAGGGGCAGAGACCCAGTACTTC. Translating it yields CASSPDLAGGAETQYF.

The rearrangement links TRBV10-3 to TRBJ2-5, with TRBD2 as a possible D gene (6 bases). Trimming took 7 bases from V and 2 from J, leaving 14 bases between them. This CDR3 comprises 14 residues. Germline V CDR1 and CDR2: ENHRY, SYGVKD. The CDR3 sequence is CAINLGGPQETQYF. The CDR3 DNA reads as TGTGCCATCAACCTCGGGGGACCACAAGAGACCCAGTACTTC.

The chain couples TRBV5-1 to TRBJ1-2; TRBD1 might be the D (5 bases). From germline, CDR1 is SGHRS and CDR2 YFSETQ. This CDR3 is built from 19 residues. The germline V and J ends were trimmed by 0 bases and 0 bases, with 21 bases remaining between them. CDR3 nucleotides: TGCGCCAGCAGCTTGGAACCGGAATCGGAACAGGTAACTAACTATGGCTACACCTTC. It yields the protein CASSLEPESEQVTNYGYTF.

The chain combines TRBV2 with TRBJ2-1; D is possibly TRBD1 (6 bases). Germline CDR1 SNHLY, CDR2 FYNNEI. This CDR3 is 15 amino acids long. Trimming cost V 7 bases and J 1 base, with 14 bases left between them. The CDR3 DNA is TGTGCCAGCACGGAACAGGGAATGTCCTACAATGAGCAGTTCTTC. Amino acids: CASTEQGMSYNEQFF.

This clone was found once. The J gene is TRBJ2-5, the V gene TRBV3-1 (or the pseudogene TRBV3-2), with D unresolved. CDR1 LGHDT and CDR2 YNNKEL come from the germline V gene (reference sequence). V lost 3 bases and J lost 1, with 3 bases in between. The CDR3 runs 12 residues. DNA of the CDR3: TGTGCCAGCAGCCATCTCCAAGAGACCCAGTACTTC. Translation: CASSHLQETQYF.